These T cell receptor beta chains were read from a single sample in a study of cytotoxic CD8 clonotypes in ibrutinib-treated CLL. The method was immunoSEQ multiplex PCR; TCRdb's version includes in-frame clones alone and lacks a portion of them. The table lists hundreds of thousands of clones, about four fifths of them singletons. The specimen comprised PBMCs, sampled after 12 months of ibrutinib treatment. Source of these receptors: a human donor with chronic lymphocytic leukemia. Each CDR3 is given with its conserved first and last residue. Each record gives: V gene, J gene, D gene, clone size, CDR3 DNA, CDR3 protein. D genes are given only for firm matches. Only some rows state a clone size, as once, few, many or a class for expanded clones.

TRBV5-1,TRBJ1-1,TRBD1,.,TGCGCCAGCAGCCGCACAGGGGGCACTGAAGCTTTCTTT,CASSRTGGTEAFF
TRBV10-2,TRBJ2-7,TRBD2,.,TGCGCCAGCAGTGAGGTCGGGGGGGTTGCGCAGTACTTC,CASSEVGGVAQYF
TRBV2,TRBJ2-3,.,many,TGTGCCAGCGGCCGGGACCGAAGCACAGATACGCAGTATTTT,CASGRDRSTDTQYF
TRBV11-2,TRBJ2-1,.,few,TGTGCCAGCAGCTTAGATCCATCGGGCGAGCAGTTCTTC,CASSLDPSGEQFF
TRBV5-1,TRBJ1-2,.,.,TGCGCCAGCAGCTTGGAGGGTACCTTCTATGGCTACACCTTC,CASSLEGTFYGYTF
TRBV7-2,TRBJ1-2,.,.,TGTGCCAGCAGCTTAGCGGGAGACTATGGCTACACCTTC,CASSLAGDYGYTF
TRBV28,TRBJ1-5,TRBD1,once,TGTGCCAGCAGTCTTGCCACAGGGGACTATCAGCCCCAGCATTTT,CASSLATGDYQPQHF
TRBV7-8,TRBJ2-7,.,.,TGTGCCAGCAGCTTGGACCGACCCTACGAGCAGTACTTC,CASSLDRPYEQYF
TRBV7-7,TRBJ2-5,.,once,TGTGCTAGCAGCTTCTTAGGACAGCAAGAGACCCAGTACTTC,CASSFLGQQETQYF
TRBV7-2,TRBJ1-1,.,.,TGTGCCAGCAGCTTAAAGTCGGGCACTGAAGCTTTCTTT,CASSLKSGTEAFF
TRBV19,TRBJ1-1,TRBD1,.,TGTGCCAGTAGAGGGGGCCCGGATGAAGCTTTCTTT,CASRGGPDEAFF